This T cell receptor (beta chain) was captured by sequencing in a study of blood T cell repertoires in COVID-19. Study-wide background: From the United States, Italy and Spain came samples of acute and convalescent COVID-19. The cDNA or gDNA used as material had been derived from T cells, B-cell-depleted T cells, or PBMCs.

Original handling: Estimated nucleated cell counts came from reference gene primer amplification. The assay was immunoSEQ multiplex PCR, and TCRdb's table has in-frame clones only and misses some. V, J and clone size were drawn from that table, and D and trimming were deduced from the DNA. The table shows around 200,000 clones, with roughly 80% occurring only once. The sequenced material came from peripheral blood. This clonotype was sampled from a woman older than 75 with acute or convalescent COVID-19.

The CDR3 region is CASSLVGGTGEAFF. The CDR3 coding sequence is TGTGCCAGCAGTTTAGTGGGTGGGACAGGGGAAGCTTTCTTT. The chain combines TRBV28 with TRBJ1-1, with TRBD1 matching 9 bases. J lost 8 bases, V lost 2 bases, and 6 bases had no gene match. Germline CDR1 MDHEN, CDR2 SYDVKM. CDR3 length: 14 amino acids.